These 7 T cell receptor beta chains originate from one sample sequenced in a study of shared clonotypes between healthy human individuals. Produced via immunoSEQ multiplex PCR; TCRdb's table is partial and in-frame only. The sample holds 1,500,000 or so clones, about 96% seen once. Sequenced sample: naive CD4+ T cells sorted from blood. This sample's subset: CD45RA+ positively selected. Every receptor here comes from a man under 40 in good health.

The chain joins TRBV18 to TRBJ1-1; the match to TRBD1 covers 8 bases. V dropped 0 bases and J dropped 6; count of bases not matched to a gene: 27. This CDR3 is 22 amino acids long. Germline loops: CDR1 KGHSH, CDR2 LQKENI. The CDR3 DNA is TGTGCCAGCTCACCACCGTTGGATACCACTTTCGCCCAAGACAGGGGTTCGCCTGAAGCTTTCTTT. Translating gives CASSPPLDTTFAQDRGSPEAFF.

The chain joins TRBV19 to TRBJ1-5; D is unresolved. V was pared by 6 bases and J by 1 base, with 7 bases between. This CDR3 is 13 amino acids long. CDR1 and CDR2 (germline): LNHDA, SQIVND (reference sequence). CDR3 region: CASRRESNQPQHF. Here the CDR3 DNA reads TGTGCCAGTAGGAGAGAGAGCAATCAGCCCCAGCATTTT.

This clone showed up just once. V and J are TRBV19 and TRBJ2-6; TRBD1 matches at 8 bases. Trimming at V came to 6 bases and at J to 1 base, leaving 11 bases not matched to a gene. The CDR3 spans 18 residues. Germline CDR1 reads LNHDA; CDR2 reads SQIVND (reference sequence). CDR3 residues: CASRKTGTGISGANVLTF. The CDR3 nucleotides are TGTGCCAGTAGAAAAACGGGGACAGGAATTTCTGGGGCCAACGTCCTGACTTTC.

The chain joins TRBV28 to TRBJ1-2, with no clear D. In germline, CDR1 is MDHEN, CDR2 SYDVKM. V was clipped by 3 bases and J by 8 bases, with 16 bases between them. The CDR3 covers 14 residues. DNA of the CDR3: TGTGCCAGCAGTTTCACCGTGTTTGTTAGGGGCTACACCTTC. Its translation: CASSFTVFVRGYTF.

This clone was observed a single time. CDR3 sequence: CASSFGPRGGSYNEQFF. The CDR3 bases are TGTGCCAGCAGCTTTGGGCCCCGCGGAGGCTCCTACAATGAGCAGTTCTTC. The rearrangement joins TRBV7-3 to TRBJ2-1; tentatively, D is TRBD2 (5 bases). Looked up from germline, CDR1 is SGHTA and CDR2 is FQGTGA. V gave up 3 bases and J gave up 0 bases, with 15 bases separating them. The CDR3 has 17 amino acids.

In this sample, this clone turned up once. The V and J genes are TRBV7-9 and TRBJ1-3; D is ambiguous. CDR1 and CDR2 (germline): SEHNR, FQNEAQ (reference sequence). V lost 6 bases, J lost 3 bases, and 18 bases lay in between. This CDR3 contains 16 residues. The CDR3: CASRLLGHPLGNTIYF. Here the CDR3 DNA reads TGTGCCAGCAGGTTGTTAGGGCACCCCCTTGGAAACACCATATATTTT.

The gene calls are TRBV11-3 and TRBJ2-7; D might be TRBD1 (5 bases). This CDR3 spans 13 amino acids. CDR1 SGHNT and CDR2 YENEEA come from the germline V gene. The germline V and J ends were trimmed by 5 bases and 7 bases, with 15 bases remaining between them. As DNA, the CDR3 is TGTGCCAGCAGCCGACAGTCCGGCGAAGAGCAGTACTTC. Translating it yields CASSRQSGEEQYF.